These T cell receptor beta chains were read from a single sample in a study of cytomegalovirus exposure and HLA in healthy donors. Assay used: immunoSEQ multiplex PCR; TCRdb lists only in-frame clones, some missing. The sample shows approximately 95,000 clones, approximately 80% of them seen only once. Sequencing was performed on PBMCs. All receptors derive from a woman between 40 and 50 years old in good health and CMV-seropositive. Both conserved end residues are part of each CDR3. Each record gives: J gene, clone size, D gene, V gene, CDR3 DNA, CDR3 protein. D genes are given only for firm matches. The listing skips clone size in some rows; elsewhere it reads once, few, many or a size class.

j_call: TRBJ1-1
clone_size: .
d_call: .
v_call: TRBV28
cdr3_nt: TGTGCCAGTATCCCCAGTTACATGAACACTGAAGCTTTCTTT
cdr3_aa: CASIPSYMNTEAFF

j_call: TRBJ2-1
clone_size: once
d_call: .
v_call: TRBV6-1
cdr3_nt: TGTGCCAGCAGTCCAGTTGGGCAGTTCTTC
cdr3_aa: CASSPVGQFF

j_call: TRBJ2-1
clone_size: .
d_call: .
v_call: TRBV21-1
cdr3_nt: TGTGCCAGCAGCAAAAGGGGGATAACTAGCGGTAGCTCCTACAATGAGCAGTTCTTC
cdr3_aa: CASSKRGITSGSSYNEQFF

j_call: TRBJ2-1
clone_size: few
d_call: TRBD2
v_call: TRBV10-3
cdr3_nt: TGTGCCATCAGTGGAGCGGGAGGGGACTACAATGAGCAGTTCTTC
cdr3_aa: CAISGAGGDYNEQFF

j_call: TRBJ2-7
clone_size: .
d_call: TRBD2
v_call: TRBV7-2
cdr3_nt: TGTGCCAGCAGCGACGGGACTACCAAGTACGAGCAGTACTTC
cdr3_aa: CASSDGTTKYEQYF

j_call: TRBJ2-7
clone_size: few
d_call: TRBD2
v_call: TRBV6-6
cdr3_nt: TGTGCCAGCAGCCTAAGCGGGAGAGACGAGCAGTACTTC
cdr3_aa: CASSLSGRDEQYF

j_call: TRBJ2-2
clone_size: .
d_call: TRBD2
v_call: TRBV7-9
cdr3_nt: TGTGCCAGCAGCTTAAGACTAGCGGGAGTCTTGACCGGGGAGCTGTTTTTT
cdr3_aa: CASSLRLAGVLTGELFF

j_call: TRBJ1-2
clone_size: few
d_call: .
v_call: TRBV29-1
cdr3_nt: TGCAGCGTTGAACTCCACAGCTATTATGGCTACACCTTC
cdr3_aa: CSVELHSYYGYTF

j_call: TRBJ2-1
clone_size: few
d_call: TRBD2
v_call: TRBV5-1
cdr3_nt: TGCGCCAGCAGCCCGGGACTAGCGGGAGGTACCTACAATGAGCAGTTCTTC
cdr3_aa: CASSPGLAGGTYNEQFF

j_call: TRBJ2-7
clone_size: .
d_call: TRBD1
v_call: TRBV9
cdr3_nt: TGTGCCAGCAGCGTAGGACAGGGATTTATGGACGAGCAGTACTTC
cdr3_aa: CASSVGQGFMDEQYF

j_call: TRBJ1-4
clone_size: .
d_call: .
v_call: TRBV19
cdr3_nt: TGTGCCAGTAGTATAGATCTATCGGGACATCTGTTTTTT
cdr3_aa: CASSIDLSGHLFF

j_call: TRBJ2-7
clone_size: once
d_call: .
v_call: TRBV6-5
cdr3_nt: TGTGCCAGCAGTTACTCGATACGGGACTCCTACGAGCAGTACTTC
cdr3_aa: CASSYSIRDSYEQYF

j_call: TRBJ1-1
clone_size: .
d_call: .
v_call: TRBV10-3
cdr3_nt: TGTGCCATCAGTGATCAACAGGGCTTAGCTTTCTTT
cdr3_aa: CAISDQQGLAFF

j_call: TRBJ1-2
clone_size: .
d_call: TRBD1
v_call: TRBV28
cdr3_nt: TGTGCCAGCGGCCTCAACCCGAGGGGGCATATCTATGGCTACACCTTC
cdr3_aa: CASGLNPRGHIYGYTF

j_call: TRBJ1-5
clone_size: .
d_call: TRBD1
v_call: TRBV6-1
cdr3_nt: TGTGCCAGCAGTGAAGGACAGGGGAGCAATCAGCCCCAGCATTTT
cdr3_aa: CASSEGQGSNQPQHF